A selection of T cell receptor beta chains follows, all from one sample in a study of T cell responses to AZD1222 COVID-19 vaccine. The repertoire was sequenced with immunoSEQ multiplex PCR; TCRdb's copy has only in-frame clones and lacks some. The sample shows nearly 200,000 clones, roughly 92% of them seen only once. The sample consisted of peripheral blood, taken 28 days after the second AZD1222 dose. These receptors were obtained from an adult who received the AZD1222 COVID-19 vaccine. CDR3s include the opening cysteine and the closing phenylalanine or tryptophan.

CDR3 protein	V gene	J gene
CASSDPWRGLQETQYF	TRBV10-1	TRBJ2-5
CASSLDFAGNTEAFF	TRBV11-2	TRBJ1-1
CASSLAGASGNTIYF	TRBV2	TRBJ1-3
CASSLGLAGGVEQFF	TRBV7-2	TRBJ2-1
CASSQDVGYGYTF	TRBV14	TRBJ1-2
CATTGPTSYEQYF	TRBV19	TRBJ2-7
CASSYQPGLVTDTQYF	TRBV6-5	TRBJ2-3
CASSDGDTQYF	TRBV10-2	TRBJ2-3
CASSSPRGGPTTEAFF	TRBV19	TRBJ1-1
CASSPGTDNYGYTF	TRBV18	TRBJ1-2
CASSQGYNSPLHF	TRBV6-4	TRBJ1-6
CASSVGADPTNEKLFF	TRBV9	TRBJ1-4
CASRKQDTNTGELFF	TRBV6-4	TRBJ2-2
CASSSTGYYGYTF	TRBV13	TRBJ1-2
CASSKGQGAGYEQFF	TRBV11-3	TRBJ2-1